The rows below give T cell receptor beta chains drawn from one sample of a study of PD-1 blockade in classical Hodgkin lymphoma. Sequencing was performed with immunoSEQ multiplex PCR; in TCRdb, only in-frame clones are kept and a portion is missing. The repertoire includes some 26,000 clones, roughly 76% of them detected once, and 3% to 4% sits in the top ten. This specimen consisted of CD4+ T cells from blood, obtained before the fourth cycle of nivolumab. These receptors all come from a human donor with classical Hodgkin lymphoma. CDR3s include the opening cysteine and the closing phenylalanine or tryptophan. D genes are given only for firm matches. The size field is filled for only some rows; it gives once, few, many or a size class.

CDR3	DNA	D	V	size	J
CASRSGTEYGYTF	TGTGCCAGCAGGTCCGGGACAGAATATGGCTACACCTTC	TRBD1	TRBV5-6	.	TRBJ1-2
CASSSGLNTGELFF	TGTGCCAGCAGTTCTGGACTAAACACCGGGGAGCTGTTTTTT	.	TRBV6-6	.	TRBJ2-2
CASSEVLAAGTDTQYF	TGTGCCAGCAGTGAAGTTCTAGCGGCGGGGACAGATACGCAGTATTTT	TRBD2	TRBV2	.	TRBJ2-3
CASSELLLTDTQYF	TGTGCCAGCAGTGAACTACTCCTCACAGATACGCAGTATTTT	.	TRBV2	once	TRBJ2-3
CASSQEAGRTEAFF	TGTGCCAGCTCCCAAGAGGCGGGGAGGACTGAAGCTTTCTTT	.	TRBV18	.	TRBJ1-1
CASGRPGSGNTEAFF	TGTGCCAGCGGAAGGCCGGGGAGTGGGAACACTGAAGCTTTCTTT	.	TRBV28	.	TRBJ1-1
CASSIVGGGGEAFF	TGTGCCAGTAGTATAGTCGGGGGCGGGGGTGAAGCTTTCTTT	.	TRBV19	.	TRBJ1-1
CASRTRAQYF	TGTGCCAGCAGGACTAGAGCCCAGTACTTC	.	TRBV2	.	TRBJ2-5
CASSTTYRGNEQFF	TGTGCCAGCAGCACCACCTATCGAGGGAATGAGCAGTTCTTC	.	TRBV6-5	.	TRBJ2-1
CASSSQGLSYEQYF	TGTGCCAGCAGTTCCCAGGGGTTATCCTACGAGCAGTACTTC	.	TRBV6-5	.	TRBJ2-7
CASSLGLGVAAQPYNEQFF	TGTGCCAGCAGCTTGGGGCTGGGGGTTGCTGCGCAGCCCTACAATGAGCAGTTCTTC	.	TRBV5-6	.	TRBJ2-1
CASSRGGNQPQHF	TGTGCCAGTAGTAGGGGGGGGAATCAGCCCCAGCATTTT	.	TRBV19	few	TRBJ1-5
CAIGNRANYGYTF	TGTGCCATCGGCAATAGAGCTAACTATGGCTACACCTTC	.	TRBV10-3	.	TRBJ1-2
CASSKGTSPLHF	TGTGCCAGCAGTAAAGGGACTTCACCCCTCCACTTT	.	TRBV27	few	TRBJ1-6
CASRDRANTGELFF	TGTGCCAGCAGGGACAGGGCTAACACCGGGGAGCTGTTTTTT	TRBD1	TRBV2	.	TRBJ2-2
CASSVAGTGETEAFF	TGTGCCAGCAGCGTAGCCGGGACAGGGGAGACTGAAGCTTTCTTT	TRBD1	TRBV9	few	TRBJ1-1